The 19 T cell receptor beta chains below were found in one sample sequenced in a study of breast tumors, draining lymph nodes, adjacent tissues. Each CDR3 protein is one row after TCRdb ran MiXCR on the multiplex PCR reads. The profile shows around 140,000 distinct CDR3 sequences, around 22% of them singletons. Axillary draining lymph nodes of breast cancer patients supplied the node samples. Source material: axillary lymph node tissue. The receptors originated from a female donor with breast cancer. Some clones in this sample may be carry-over from other donors' samples.

The V gene is TRBV6-5, the J gene TRBJ2-6; 11 bases fit TRBD1. In germline, CDR1 is MNHEY, CDR2 SVGAGI. V shed 7 bases and J 0 bases; nucleotides not matched to a gene: 14. The CDR3 sequence is 20 residues long. The CDR3 nucleotides read TGTGCCAGCACCTTAAGATCCGGGACAGGGGGTAGCTCTGGGGCCAACGTCCTGACTTTC. It translates to CASTLRSGTGGSSGANVLTF.

Of note for this clonotype: Possible read error: a much larger clone is one base away. This chain links TRBV20-1 with TRBJ2-7; D is tentatively TRBD1 or TRBD2 (5 bases each). The germline CDR1 and CDR2 sequences are DFQATT and SNEGSKA (reference sequence). This CDR3 spans 15 amino acids. The CDR3 is CNAHSLGTVTYEQYF. The CDR3 coding sequence is TGCAATGCCCACAGTCTGGGGACGGTGACCTACGAGCAGTACTTC.

This clonotype was recorded at least ten times. This sequence joins TRBV4-1 and TRBJ2-5; the match to TRBD1 covers 8 bases. CDR1 and CDR2 (germline): MGHRA, YSYEKL. The CDR3 has 14 residues. Trimming at V came to 5 bases and at J to 5 bases, leaving 7 bases not matched to a gene. The CDR3 spells CASSADRGGETQYF. The DNA of the CDR3 is TGCGCCAGCAGCGCAGACAGGGGAGGCGAGACCCAGTACTTC.

Ten or more counts support this clonotype. This rearrangement joins TRBV10-3 to TRBJ1-5; 8 bases map to TRBD1. The CDR3 length is 14 residues. The ends lost 3 bases at V and 7 bases at J; junction bases unmatched: 5. Looked up from germline, CDR1 is ENHRY and CDR2 is SYGVKD. The CDR3 sequence: CAISDQGAGQPQHF. For the CDR3, the DNA is TGTGCCATCAGTGATCAGGGGGCCGGCCAGCCCCAGCATTTT.

This clonotype turned up a few times. One end of the junction varies from germline; a read error may be responsible. V usage is TRBV27 and J usage is TRBJ2-1; D is undetermined. This CDR3 region has 15 residues. Germline V gene sequence: CDR1 MNHEY, CDR2 SMNVEV (reference sequence). The CDR3, as DNA: TGTGCCAGCAGTTTATTTGCGGCTATTGGCAATGAGCAGCTCTTC. Protein sequence: CASSLFAAIGNEQLF.

At least ten counts were recorded for this clonotype. The chain is built from TRBV6-6 and TRBJ2-3; the match to TRBD2 covers 8 bases. Germline V lookup: CDR1 MNHNY, CDR2 SVGAGI (reference sequence). CDR3 length: 14 amino acids. Germline trimming cut 6 bases from V and 7 bases from J; bases unmatched to any gene: 9. CDR3 nucleotide sequence: TGTGCCAGCAGCCCCGGGGTAGCGGGGAATACGCAGTATTTT. This translates into CASSPGVAGNTQYF.

This clonotype was counted ten times or more. The chain recombines TRBV27 with TRBJ2-7; D may be TRBD1 (5 bases). V dropped 4 bases and J dropped 2 bases, with 9 bases sitting between them. The CDR3 runs to 13 residues. Germline V gene data show CDR1 as MNHEY and CDR2 as SMNVEV (reference sequence). The CDR3 protein is CASSSAGTYEQYF. The DNA for the CDR3 is TGTGCCAGCAGTTCAGCAGGGACCTACGAGCAGTACTTC.

In regard to this clonotype: A much larger clone is a single base away; this may be a read error. The gene calls are TRBV19 and TRBJ2-2, with TRBD2 as a possible D gene (6 bases). Germline CDR1 is LNHDA and CDR2 is SQIVND (reference sequence). The V and J ends lost 3 bases and 3 bases respectively, with 11 bases between them. CDR3 length equals 15 residues. CDR3 nucleotide sequence: TGTGCCAGTAGTATCAAACTAGCAGACACCGGGGAGCTGTTTTTT. Its protein product is CASSIKLADTGELFF.

In this sample, this clonotype turned up many times. This chain links TRBV5-6 with TRBJ2-5, with D maybe TRBD1 (6 bases). The CDR3 loop spans 14 amino acids. Germline loops: CDR1 SGHDT, CDR2 YYEEEE. Between the trimmed V and J ends, which lost 0 bases and 2 bases, there was a span of 8 bases. As DNA, the CDR3 is TGTGCCAGCAGCTTGGCGGACAGACAAGAGACCCAGTACTTC. Protein sequence: CASSLADRQETQYF.

There are many counts of this clonotype. The gene calls are TRBV20-1 and TRBJ2-7; TRBD1 might be the D (5 bases). Germline V gene sequence: CDR1 DFQATT, CDR2 SNEGSKA (reference sequence). This CDR3 contains 14 residues. V dropped 0 bases and J dropped 2 bases, with 11 bases sitting between them. The CDR3 nucleotides are TGCAGTGCTAGAGATTCCGCGACAGCCTACGAGCAGTACTTC. Protein: CSARDSATAYEQYF.

The sample holds many counts of this clonotype. The V and J genes are TRBV29-1 and TRBJ2-5; D unclear. V lost 4 bases and J 5 bases, leaving 8 bases between the germline ends. This CDR3 region has 11 residues. CDR1 and CDR2 (germline): SQVTM, ANQGSEA. The CDR3 reads CSVAKAETQYF. The CDR3 coding sequence is TGCAGCGTTGCCAAGGCGGAGACCCAGTACTTC.

The table lists this clonotype with a few counts. The V gene is TRBV19, the J gene TRBJ2-5, with 14 bases fitting TRBD2. This CDR3 is built from 16 residues. Germline trimming cut 1 base from V and 5 bases from J; bases unmatched to any gene: 3. In germline, CDR1 is LNHDA, CDR2 SQIVND (reference sequence). The CDR3 loop reads CASSIGGTSGSETQYF. CDR3 DNA: TGTGCCAGTAGTATAGGGGGGACTAGCGGGAGTGAGACCCAGTACTTC. The full variable domain, in which reference TRBV19 and TRBJ2-5 provide the parts outside the CDR3, is DGGITQSPKYLFRKEGQNVTLSCEQNLNHDAMYWYRQDPGQGLRLIYYSQIVNDFQKGDIAEGYSVSREKKESFPLTVTSAQKNPTAFYLCASSIGGTSGSETQYFGPGTRLLVL.

The V and J genes are TRBV11-2 and TRBJ2-7; a weak D match, TRBD1 (5 bases). Trimming took 6 bases from V and 0 from J, leaving 18 bases between them. This CDR3 region has 16 residues. Looked up from germline, CDR1 is SGHAT and CDR2 is FQNNGV. The CDR3 sequence is CASSKGVTAYSYEQYF. The CDR3 DNA reads TGTGCCAGCAGTAAAGGCGTGACAGCCTACTCCTACGAGCAGTACTTC.

This clonotype has a count of ten or more. The chain combines TRBV24-1 with TRBJ2-5; no reliable D call. Trimming pared 0 bases from V and 1 base from J, leaving 8 bases between. CDR1 and CDR2 (germline): KGHDR, SFDVKD. There are 15 residues in the CDR3. The CDR3, as DNA: TGTGCCACCAGTGATTTGAGAGTAGGCCAAGAGACCCAGTACTTC. Protein: CATSDLRVGQETQYF.

There are a few counts of this clonotype. The genes are TRBV7-2 and TRBJ2-6, with 12 nucleotides matching TRBD1. V lost 5 bases to trimming and J lost 3 bases; unmatched junction nucleotides: 11. This CDR3 comprises 19 residues. Germline loops: CDR1 SGHTA, CDR2 FQGNSA. The CDR3 is CASSVPGTGGGGGANVLTF. CDR3 sequence (DNA): TGTGCCAGCAGCGTCCCCGGGACAGGGGGCGGGGGTGGGGCCAACGTCCTGACTTTC.

V usage is TRBV27 and J usage is TRBJ2-3, with TRBD2 as a possible D gene (5 bases). Germline V gene sequence: CDR1 MNHEY, CDR2 SMNVEV (reference sequence). With 5 bases removed from V and 4 bases from J, the gap between germline ends came to 13 bases. The CDR3 runs 14 residues. The DNA of the CDR3 is TGTGCCAGCAGTGGGAGACAACCCCCAGATACGCAGTATTTT. It specifies CASSGRQPPDTQYF.

Ten or more counts support this clonotype. This rearrangement joins TRBV6-2 or TRBV6-3 to TRBJ2-7, with 12 bases aligning to TRBD2. Per the germline V gene, CDR1 is MNHEY and CDR2 is SVGEGT. The CDR3 extends over 16 amino acids. With V trimmed by 6 bases and J by 7 bases, 13 bases remained unmatched. The CDR3 protein is CASSVGLAGPSEEQYF. The CDR3 bases are TGTGCCAGCAGCGTCGGACTAGCGGGACCCTCGGAAGAGCAGTACTTC.

This clonotype was detected many times. The genes are TRBV20-1 and TRBJ2-1, with TRBD2 matching 11 bases. Per germline, CDR1 DFQATT and CDR2 SNEGSKA (reference sequence). The CDR3 covers 15 residues. J gave up 8 bases and V 3 bases, and 9 bases lay outside the gene matches. This CDR3 is CSASVIAGGLHEQFF. The CDR3 region has the DNA TGCAGTGCTAGCGTAATAGCGGGAGGGTTACATGAGCAGTTCTTC.

Comments on this clonotype: With a much larger clone just one base away, this may be a read error. The chain couples TRBV20-1 to TRBJ2-3, with 7 bases fitting TRBD2. Unmatched junction bases numbered 11, after V lost 7 bases and J lost 4 bases. This CDR3 region has 14 residues. Germline V gives CDR1 DFQATT, CDR2 SNEGSKA (reference sequence). The DNA for the CDR3 is TGCAGTGTCCCAGAAGGCGGGAGTCCAGATACGCAGTATTTT. Amino acid sequence: CSVPEGGSPDTQYF.